The 32 T cell receptor beta chains below all came from one sample that was sequenced in a study of T cell changes during pregnancy in multiple sclerosis. Using immunoSEQ multiplex PCR, the repertoire was profiled, and TCRdb retains in-frame clones only, with some absent. The table shows 80,000 to 130,000 clones, with almost 95% occurring only once. The source material was peripheral blood, sampled before pregnancy. These receptor sequences come from a female donor with multiple sclerosis, enrolled in a pregnancy study.

J is TRBJ1-5 and V is TRBV7-9; D unclear. V was clipped by 5 bases and J by 5 bases, with 13 bases between them. Germline CDR1 is SEHNR and CDR2 is FQNEAQ (reference sequence). The CDR3 sequence is 14 residues long. Here the CDR3 DNA reads TGTGCCAGCAGCCCCCCAGGAGGCCATCAGCCCCAGCATTTT. This encodes CASSPPGGHQPQHF. Based on the CDR3 plus reference TRBV7-9 and TRBJ1-5, the full variable domain is DTGVSQNPRHKITKRGQNVTFRCDPISEHNRLYWYRQTLGQGPEFLTYFQNEAQLEKSRLLSDRFSAERPKGSFSTLEIQRTEQGDSAMYLCASSPPGGHQPQHFGDGTRLSIL.

This clone was counted only a few times. V is TRBV6-1 and J is TRBJ1-1; D not certain. The CDR3 length is 14 residues. CDR1 is MNHNS and CDR2 is SASEGT in the germline V gene. Trimming shortened V by 6 bases and J by 2 bases, and 13 bases separated the two germline ends. The CDR3, as DNA: TGTGCCAGCAGGGGCCCGACCCCTAACACTGAAGCTTTCTTT. Translating it yields CASRGPTPNTEAFF.

This sequence joins TRBV27 and TRBJ2-6; no reliable D call. The V gene's germline CDR1 is MNHEY and CDR2 SMNVEV (reference sequence). The ends were cut back, 5 bases at V and 0 bases at J, with 8 bases in the middle. The CDR3 contains 15 residues. Written as DNA, the CDR3 is TGTGCCAGCAGTCCTTCCAGCTCTGGGGCCAACGTCCTGACTTTC. This encodes CASSPSSSGANVLTF.

The J gene is TRBJ2-1, the V gene TRBV6-1; 11 nucleotides line up with TRBD2. The germline V gene encodes CDR1 MNHNS and CDR2 SASEGT. This CDR3 has 15 amino acids. V lost 4 bases and J lost 4; bases outside the gene matches: 3. The CDR3 spells CASSARTSGYNEQFF. The CDR3 DNA reads TGTGCCAGCAGTGCCCGGACTAGCGGGTACAATGAGCAGTTCTTC.

This chain links TRBV9 with TRBJ1-2, with 8 bases matching TRBD1. This CDR3 comprises 12 residues. V dropped 3 bases and J dropped 8; count of bases not matched to a gene: 3. The germline CDR1 and CDR2 sequences are SGDLS and YYNGEE. Here the CDR3 reads CASSGQGRGYTF. The CDR3 nucleotides are TGTGCCAGCAGCGGACAGGGGCGAGGCTACACCTTC.

The CDR3 DNA reads as TGTGCTTCAGGGCGGGGAACAGGGGCCAACGTCCTGACTTTC. This gives the protein CASGRGTGANVLTF. This chain links TRBV7-3 with TRBJ2-6, with D possibly being TRBD2 (6 bases). This CDR3 comprises 14 residues. The V gene's germline CDR1 is SGHTA and CDR2 FQGTGA.

The V call is TRBV11-2, the J call TRBJ2-5; TRBD1 is a possible D gene (5 bases). The germline CDR1 and CDR2 sequences are SGHAT and FQNNGV. CDR3 length equals 13 residues. V was cut by 1 base and J by 3 bases, with 6 bases left in between. CDR3 sequence: CASSLGQKETQYF. In DNA form, the CDR3 reads TGTGCCAGCAGCTTAGGACAGAAAGAGACCCAGTACTTC.

The rearrangement uses TRBV19 and TRBJ1-1; D remains ambiguous. The germline gives CDR1 LNHDA, CDR2 SQIVND (reference sequence). The CDR3 contains 15 residues. V was clipped by 3 bases and J by 6 bases, with 17 bases between them. The CDR3 region is CASSMLRASYSEAFF. The CDR3, as DNA: TGTGCCAGTAGTATGCTGAGGGCTTCGTATTCTGAAGCTTTCTTT.

The chain employs TRBV7-9 and TRBJ1-3, with D possibly TRBD1 on 5 matching bases. Deletions cut 3 bases from V and 1 base from J, with 10 bases between. Germline CDR1 is SEHNR and CDR2 is FQNEAQ (reference sequence). The CDR3 extends over 15 amino acids. CDR3: CASSLGDLSGNTIYF. In DNA form, the CDR3 reads TGTGCCAGCAGCTTGGGGGACTTGTCTGGAAACACCATATATTTT.

The genes are TRBV27 and TRBJ1-2, with D perhaps matching TRBD1 (6 bases). V was trimmed by 0 bases and J by 1 base, leaving 9 bases between them. CDR1 and CDR2 (germline): MNHEY, SMNVEV (reference sequence). This CDR3 spans 15 amino acids. In DNA form, the CDR3 reads TGTGCCAGCAGTTTATCAACAGGGAGTAACTATGGCTACACCTTC. It encodes CASSLSTGSNYGYTF.

V is TRBV27 and J is TRBJ2-7; 7 bases are a match to TRBD1. V lost 6 bases to trimming and J lost 2 bases; unmatched junction nucleotides: 7. The germline V gene encodes CDR1 MNHEY and CDR2 SMNVEV (reference sequence). CDR3 length: 14 amino acids. The CDR3 sequence: CASRRTGPAYEQYF. The CDR3 coding sequence is TGTGCCAGCAGACGGACAGGACCCGCCTACGAGCAGTACTTC.

This clone was picked up one time. This chain uses TRBV28 with TRBJ1-2; a weak D match, TRBD1 (6 bases). Germline-derived CDR1 and CDR2 are MDHEN and SYDVKM. CDR3 length: 14 residues. Trimming left V 4 bases short and J 7 bases short, with 16 bases between. The CDR3 nucleotides read TGTGCCAGCAGTTACTTGGGGACACCGGGTGGCTACACCTTC. It is translated as CASSYLGTPGGYTF.

V is TRBV19 and J is TRBJ2-2; 10 positions match TRBD2. This CDR3 spans 14 amino acids. CDR1 is LNHDA and CDR2 is SQIVND in the germline V gene (reference sequence). After removal of 9 bases from V and 3 bases from J, the junction contained 4 bases not matched to a gene. CDR3 residues: CARSSGRDTGELFF. The CDR3, as DNA: TGTGCCAGATCGAGCGGGAGGGACACCGGGGAGCTGTTTTTT.

This clone has a single count. This chain joins TRBV11-3 and TRBJ2-1; D gene unclear. V lost 1 base and J lost 7, with 8 bases in between. Germline values: CDR1 SGHNT, CDR2 YENEEA. The CDR3 extends over 13 amino acids. CDR3 loop: CASSLALVNEQFF. The CDR3 coding sequence is TGTGCCAGCAGCTTAGCCCTCGTGAATGAGCAGTTCTTC.

The chain uses TRBV11-1 and TRBJ2-2; no clear D. V dropped 5 bases and J dropped 8 bases, with 15 bases sitting between them. The germline V gene has CDR1 SGHAT and CDR2 FQDESV (reference sequence). This CDR3 is 14 amino acids long. In DNA, the CDR3 is TGTGCCAGCAGCCTTGACTGGCGAAGGGGGGAGCTGTTTTTT. Amino acids: CASSLDWRRGELFF.

This rearrangement joins TRBV9 to TRBJ1-2; D unclear. Germline V CDR1 and CDR2: SGDLS, YYNGEE. The CDR3 has 12 amino acids. V lost 0 bases to trimming and J lost 6 bases, with 6 bases between them. CDR3 residues: CASSVGGNGYTF. CDR3 sequence (DNA): TGTGCCAGCAGCGTAGGAGGGAATGGCTACACCTTC.

The V call is TRBV15, the J call TRBJ2-1, with 7 bases identical to TRBD2. Trimming removed 3 bases from V and 8 bases from J; junction bases left unmatched: 4. The germline V gene has CDR1 LNHNV and CDR2 YYDKDF (reference sequence). CDR3 size: 13 residues. This CDR3 is CATSSVAGYEQFF. The CDR3 DNA reads TGTGCCACCAGCAGCGTAGCGGGTTATGAGCAGTTCTTC.

CDR3 sequence: CASIPSGRTISYEQYF. For the CDR3, the DNA is TGTGCCAGCATACCTAGCGGGAGAACAATCTCCTACGAGCAGTACTTC. J is TRBJ2-7 and V is TRBV7-9; 10 bases are a match to TRBD2. The J segment lost 0 bases and the V segment lost 7 bases, leaving 9 bases of the junction unmatched. Germline CDR1 SEHNR, CDR2 FQNEAQ (reference sequence). The CDR3 runs 16 residues. Full variable domain (missing parts from reference TRBV7-9 and TRBJ2-7): DTGVSQNPRHKITKRGQNVTFRCDPISEHNRLYWYRQTLGQGPEFLTYFQNEAQLEKSRLLSDRFSAERPKGSFSTLEIQRTEQGDSAMYLCASIPSGRTISYEQYFGPGTRLTVT.

This rearrangement joins TRBV11-2 to TRBJ2-1; 8 positions agree with TRBD2. Germline CDR1 and CDR2: SGHAT and FQNNGV. The CDR3 is made up of 17 amino acids. The J segment lost 4 bases and the V segment lost 5 bases, leaving 13 bases of the junction unmatched. The CDR3 protein is CASSLGLALRGYNEQFF. As DNA, the CDR3 is TGTGCCAGCAGCCTCGGACTAGCCCTTAGAGGATACAATGAGCAGTTCTTC.

This CDR3 reads CASSQDLVAGQDTQYF. For the CDR3, the DNA is TGTGCCAGCAGCCAAGATCTGGTAGCGGGACAAGATACGCAGTATTTT. The rearrangement uses TRBV4-2 and TRBJ2-3; TRBD2 matches at 8 bases. There are 16 residues in the CDR3. V was pared by 0 bases and J by 5 bases, with 7 bases of the junction left unmatched. Germline CDR1 and CDR2: LGHNA and YNFKEQ.

This chain links TRBV27 with TRBJ1-1, with D maybe TRBD1 (6 bases). The germline CDR1 and CDR2 sequences are MNHEY and SMNVEV (reference sequence). V shed 8 bases and J shed 0 bases, with 7 bases lying between them. The CDR3 length is 12 residues. The CDR3 region is CASGTLNTEAFF. The CDR3 region has the DNA TGTGCCAGCGGGACACTGAACACTGAAGCTTTCTTT.

The chain combines TRBV6-1 with TRBJ2-1; the match to TRBD2 covers 7 bases. The CDR3 has 11 amino acids. Germline V gives CDR1 MNHNS, CDR2 SASEGT. V shed 6 bases and J 9 bases; nucleotides not matched to a gene: 2. CDR3 sequence: CASRGLSEQFF. The CDR3 bases are TGTGCCAGCAGGGGACTAAGTGAGCAGTTCTTC.

CDR3 coding DNA: TGTGCCAGCAGCGTAATCAGGGGCGGACCGGGGATATACACCGGGGAGCTGTTTTTT. It is translated as CASSVIRGGPGIYTGELFF. The chain combines TRBV9 with TRBJ2-2; D may be TRBD1 (6 bases). The CDR3 consists of 19 residues. Deletions cut 1 base from V and 3 bases from J, with 22 bases between. Germline V gene sequence: CDR1 SGDLS, CDR2 YYNGEE.

In its sample, this clone was seen once. The V and J genes are TRBV29-1 and TRBJ2-2, with TRBD1 matching 7 bases. V dropped 5 bases and J dropped 4; count of bases not matched to a gene: 16. This CDR3 has 17 amino acids. CDR1 and CDR2 from the germline V gene are SQVTM and ANQGSEA. The CDR3 bases are TGCAGCGTTAAGGGGGCCACCGGGACAGCCGGCACCGGGGAGCTGTTTTTT. It codes for CSVKGATGTAGTGELFF.

The chain is built from TRBV7-2 and TRBJ2-7; a weak D match, TRBD2 (6 bases). Germline V gives CDR1 SGHTA, CDR2 FQGNSA. The V end lost 5 bases, the J end lost 3 bases, and 14 bases lay between the germline ends. The CDR3 runs to 14 residues. Here the CDR3 DNA reads TGTGCCAGCAGCCCGACTAGGTGGATCTACGAGCAGTACTTC. This sequence encodes CASSPTRWIYEQYF.

The chain couples TRBV7-9 to TRBJ1-5; 7 nucleotides align to TRBD1. The J segment lost 2 bases and the V segment lost 3 bases, leaving 4 bases of the junction unmatched. The length of the CDR3 is 15 residues. The germline gives CDR1 SEHNR, CDR2 FQNEAQ (reference sequence). CDR3 in DNA: TGTGCCAGCAGCTTTGGCCAGGGGGGCAATCAGCCCCAGCATTTT. Encoded protein: CASSFGQGGNQPQHF. The full variable domain, rest sourced from reference TRBV7-9 and TRBJ1-5, is DTGVSQNPRHKITKRGQNVTFRCDPISEHNRLYWYRQTLGQGPEFLTYFQNEAQLEKSRLLSDRFSAERPKGSFSTLEIQRTEQGDSAMYLCASSFGQGGNQPQHFGDGTRLSIL.

This sequence joins TRBV4-1 and TRBJ2-7; D is unresolved. Trimming removed 4 bases from V and 0 bases from J, with 13 bases in between. Germline V CDR1 and CDR2: MGHRA, YSYEKL. The CDR3 is 15 amino acids. CDR3: CASSPYARSSYEQYF. Here the CDR3 DNA reads TGCGCCAGCAGCCCCTATGCGAGGAGCTCCTACGAGCAGTACTTC.

This chain links TRBV18 with TRBJ2-5, with D perhaps TRBD1 (6 bases). CDR3 length: 16 amino acids. With 3 bases removed from V and 5 bases from J, the gap between germline ends came to 19 bases. Germline V gene lookup returns CDR1 KGHSH and CDR2 LQKENI. As DNA, the CDR3 is TGTGCCAGCTCACCGGCCCGTGGGGGCCTCAGGGAGACCCAGTACTTC. This translates into CASSPARGGLRETQYF. Based on the CDR3 plus reference TRBV18 and TRBJ2-5, the full variable domain is NAGVMQNPRHLVRRRGQEARLRCSPMKGHSHVYWYRQLPEEGLKFMVYLQKENIIDESGMPKERFSAEFPKEGPSILRIQQVVRGDSAAYFCASSPARGGLRETQYFGPGTRLLVL.

This clone was counted a single time. V gene TRBV5-4 combines with J gene TRBJ1-4, with a possible D match to TRBD1 (6 bases). The V gene's germline CDR1 is SGHNT and CDR2 YYREEE (reference sequence). The germline V and J ends were trimmed by 3 bases and 7 bases, with 13 bases remaining between them. The CDR3 contains 14 residues. CDR3 loop: CASSSGGAAEKLFF. DNA of the CDR3: TGTGCCAGCAGCTCTGGGGGCGCCGCTGAAAAACTGTTTTTT.

J is TRBJ2-1 and V is TRBV4-1; a possible D gene is TRBD2 (7 bases). The V end was cut by 1 base, the J end by 10 bases, with 17 bases between. The CDR3 is 15 residues long. Germline V lookup: CDR1 MGHRA, CDR2 YSYEKL. CDR3 sequence: CASSQVSGTIPEQFF. CDR3 bases: TGCGCCAGCAGCCAAGTAAGCGGGACAATTCCCGAGCAGTTCTTC.

The chain combines TRBV9 with TRBJ2-3; 11 bases are a match to TRBD2. After removal of 3 bases from V and 7 bases from J, the junction contained 4 bases not matched to a gene. CDR1 is SGDLS and CDR2 is YYNGEE in the germline V gene. The CDR3 consists of 14 residues. The CDR3 DNA reads TGTGCCAGCAGCGCCACTAGCGGGAGCAATACGCAGTATTTT. Translating gives CASSATSGSNTQYF.

The gene calls are TRBV5-4 and TRBJ2-7; TRBD1 agrees at 7 bases. Germline assignment: CDR1 SGHNT and CDR2 YYREEE (reference sequence). The CDR3 sequence is 15 residues long. V gave up 1 base and J gave up 5 bases; unmatched junction bases: 9. The CDR3 region is CASSLPGRGWDEQYF. The CDR3 nucleotides read TGTGCCAGCAGCTTGCCTGGCAGGGGGTGGGACGAGCAGTACTTC.